This TCR beta chain was documented in a study of T cells after yellow fever vaccination. Germline V CDR1 and CDR2: LNHDA, SQIVND (reference sequence). Deletions cut 2 bases from V and 5 bases from J, with 12 bases between. The CDR3 runs to 15 residues. The sample holds a few counts of this clonotype. TCR cDNA, made by 5'RACE template switching, carried an added universal primer site and UMIs. TCRdb redid the calling of the 5' RACE reads with MiXCR, one entry per CDR3 protein. This table holds 610,000 or so distinct CDR3 sequences, 9% to 15% found once. The sequence was collected from a young man who received the YFV17D yellow fever vaccine. V and J are TRBV19 and TRBJ2-2, with a tentative D call TRBD2 (5 bases). The specimen was PBMCs, collected on the day of the yellow fever booster vaccination. CDR3 sequence reads: CASSILTSGTGELFF. The CDR3 bases are TGTGCCAGTAGTATACTAACGTCGGGGACCGGGGAGCTGTTTTTT. The full variable domain, its missing parts supplied by reference TRBV19 and TRBJ2-2, is DGGITQSPKYLFRKEGQNVTLSCEQNLNHDAMYWYRQDPGQGLRLIYYSQIVNDFQKGDIAEGYSVSREKKESFPLTVTSAQKNPTAFYLCASSILTSGTGELFFGEGSRLTVL.